Each of the 7 T cell receptor beta chains below was sequenced from the same sample in a study of blood T cells in healthy people across ages. The second PCR ran 7 to 11 cycles with a sample-barcoded 5' primer and J-beta primers. TCRdb called the 5' RACE reads again in MiXCR, with one record for every CDR3 protein. The profile shows about 1.7 million distinct CDR3 sequences, under 30% of them singletons. The sequencing sample was made of blood. The receptors stem from a woman aged 25-40 years in good health.

This clonotype has a count of ten or more. This chain joins TRBV7-2 and TRBJ2-5; D could derive from TRBD1 or TRBD2 (6 bases each). Trimming shortened V by 2 bases and J by 4 bases, and 11 bases separated the two germline ends. CDR1 and CDR2 (germline): SGHTA, FQGNSA. This CDR3 spans 14 amino acids. The CDR3 nucleotides read TGTGCCAGCAGCTTACAAGGGGGGAGAGAGACCCAGTACTTC. It is translated as CASSLQGGRETQYF.

This clonotype has at least ten counts. The chain is built from TRBV7-2 and TRBJ2-7; no reliable D call. The ends were cut back, 6 bases at V and 7 bases at J, with 13 bases in the middle. Germline V lookup: CDR1 SGHTA, CDR2 FQGNSA. The CDR3 length is 12 residues. The CDR3 DNA reads as TGTGCCAGCAGACCTCAAACACGGGAGCAGTACTTC. Amino acid sequence: CASRPQTREQYF.

In its sample, this clonotype was seen a few times. The gene calls are TRBV5-1 and TRBJ2-7, with 10 bases lining up with TRBD1. CDR1 SGHRS and CDR2 YFSETQ come from the germline V gene. V dropped 7 bases and J dropped 6; count of bases not matched to a gene: 10. The CDR3 loop spans 14 amino acids. The CDR3 DNA follows: TGCGCCAGCTGGGGACAGGGGACTCCGCTCGAGCAGTACTTC. This translates into CASWGQGTPLEQYF. Complete variable domain (other parts from reference TRBV5-1 and TRBJ2-7): KAGVTQTPRYLIKTRGQQVTLSCSPISGHRSVSWYQQTPGQGLQFLFEYFSETQRNKGNFPGRFSGRQFSNSRSEMNVSTLELGDSALYLCASWGQGTPLEQYFGPGTRLTVT.

This clonotype appeared a few times. CDR3 protein: CASSFLGGNTGELFF. The CDR3 nucleotides are TGTGCCAGCAGTTTCTTGGGGGGCAACACCGGGGAGCTGTTTTTT. The chain uses TRBV28 and TRBJ2-2; D may correspond to TRBD1 or TRBD2 (6 bases each). V was shortened by 3 bases and J by 2 bases, with 10 bases between the two germline ends. This CDR3 spans 15 amino acids. Germline loops: CDR1 MDHEN, CDR2 SYDVKM.

This chain links TRBV12-3 or TRBV12-4 with TRBJ1-4; no clear D. Trimming shortened V by 1 base and J by 11 bases, and 8 bases separated the two germline ends. This CDR3 has 12 amino acids. Written as DNA, the CDR3 is TGTGCCAGCAGTTTAGGATTAGGGAAACTGTTTTTT. Translation gives CASSLGLGKLFF.

In regard to this clonotype: A read error may explain this, as a much larger clone is one base away. The J gene is TRBJ2-1, the V gene TRBV5-1, with D tentatively TRBD2 (6 bases). Germline V gives CDR1 SGHRS, CDR2 YFSETQ. The CDR3 length is 14 residues. The CDR3 coding sequence is TGCGCCGGCAGCTTTGTGGGGGAGGCCTATGAGCAGTTCTTC. Translation gives CAGSFVGEAYEQFF.

With respect to this clonotype: At one end the junction does not follow the germline gene, possibly because of a read error. This chain connects TRBV20-1 to TRBJ1-2; the D gene is possibly TRBD1 (6 bases). Germline V gene data show CDR1 as DFQATT and CDR2 as SNEGSKA (reference sequence). This CDR3 is 11 amino acids long. CDR3 sequence (DNA): TGTTCGCTCGGGGGGCGGGAGGGCTACACCTTC. It encodes CSLGGREGYTF.